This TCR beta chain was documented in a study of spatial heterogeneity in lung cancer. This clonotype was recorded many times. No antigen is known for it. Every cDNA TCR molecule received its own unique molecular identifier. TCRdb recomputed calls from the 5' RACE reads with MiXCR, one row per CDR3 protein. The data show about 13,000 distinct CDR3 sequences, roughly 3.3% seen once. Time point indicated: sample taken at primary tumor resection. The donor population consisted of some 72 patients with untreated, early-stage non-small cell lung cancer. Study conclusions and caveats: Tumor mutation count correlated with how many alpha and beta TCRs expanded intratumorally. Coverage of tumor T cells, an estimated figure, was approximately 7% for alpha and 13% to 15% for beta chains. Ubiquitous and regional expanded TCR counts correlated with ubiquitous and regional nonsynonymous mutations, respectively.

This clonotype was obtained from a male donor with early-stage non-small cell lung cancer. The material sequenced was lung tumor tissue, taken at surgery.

The CDR3 bases are TGTGCCATCAGTGACGGGACTAGCGAGCAGTACTTC. It encodes CAISDGTSEQYF. The V call is TRBV10-3, the J call TRBJ2-7; the match to TRBD2 covers 8 bases. The CDR3 is made up of 12 amino acids. The V and J ends lost 3 bases and 6 bases, in that order; junction bases with no gene match: 1. Germline CDR1 is ENHRY and CDR2 is SYGVKD.